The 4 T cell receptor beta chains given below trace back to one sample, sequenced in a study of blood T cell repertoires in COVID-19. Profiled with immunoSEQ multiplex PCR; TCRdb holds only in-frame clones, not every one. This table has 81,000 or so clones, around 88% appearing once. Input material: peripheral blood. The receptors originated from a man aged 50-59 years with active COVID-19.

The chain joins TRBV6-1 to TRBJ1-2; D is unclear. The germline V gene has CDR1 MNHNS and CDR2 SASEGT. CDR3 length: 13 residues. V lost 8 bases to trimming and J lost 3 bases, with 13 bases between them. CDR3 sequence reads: CASSRGEDYGYTF. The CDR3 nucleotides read TGTGCCAGCTCCCGGGGAGAGGACTATGGCTACACCTTC.

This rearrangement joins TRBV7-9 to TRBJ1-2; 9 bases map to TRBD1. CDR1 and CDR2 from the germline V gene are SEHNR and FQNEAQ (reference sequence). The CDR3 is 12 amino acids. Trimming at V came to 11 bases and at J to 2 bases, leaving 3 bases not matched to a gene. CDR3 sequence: CAGQGQNYGYTF. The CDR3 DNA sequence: TGTGCCGGACAGGGGCAGAACTATGGCTACACCTTC.

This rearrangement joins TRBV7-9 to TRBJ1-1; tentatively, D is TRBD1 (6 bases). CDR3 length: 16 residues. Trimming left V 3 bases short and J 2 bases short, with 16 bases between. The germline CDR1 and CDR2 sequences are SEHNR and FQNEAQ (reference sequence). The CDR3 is CASSFRGGGINTEAFF. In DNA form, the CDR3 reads TGTGCCAGCAGCTTCCGGGGTGGGGGCATCAACACTGAAGCTTTCTTT. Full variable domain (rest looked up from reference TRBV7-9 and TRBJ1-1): DTGVSQNPRHKITKRGQNVTFRCDPISEHNRLYWYRQTLGQGPEFLTYFQNEAQLEKSRLLSDRFSAERPKGSFSTLEIQRTEQGDSAMYLCASSFRGGGINTEAFFGQGTRLTVV.

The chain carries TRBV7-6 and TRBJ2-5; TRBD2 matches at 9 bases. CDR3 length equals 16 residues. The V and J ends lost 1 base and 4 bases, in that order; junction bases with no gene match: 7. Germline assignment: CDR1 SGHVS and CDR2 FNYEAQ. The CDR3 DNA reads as TGTGCCAGCAGCTTAGGGACTAGCGCCAACGTAGAGACCCAGTACTTC. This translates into CASSLGTSANVETQYF. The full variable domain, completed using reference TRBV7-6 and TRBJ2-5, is GAGVSQSPRYKVTKRGQDVALRCDPISGHVSLYWYRQALGQGPEFLTYFNYEAQQDKSGLPNDRFSAERPEGSISTLTIQRTEQRDSAMYRCASSLGTSANVETQYFGPGTRLLVL.